The clone carrying this T cell receptor (beta chain) has more than one count but fewer than ten. This sample stems from a study of CD8 T cells in ankylosing spondylitis. Using its own MiXCR run on the 5' RACE reads, TCRdb lists one record per CDR3 protein. The sample carries roughly 200,000 distinct CDR3 sequences, roughly 12% recorded once. The CDR3 has 12 residues. Trimming shortened V by 3 bases and J by 4 bases, and 6 bases separated the two germline ends. The germline gives CDR1 MNHEY, CDR2 SVGAGI. V usage is TRBV6-5 and J usage is TRBJ2-5; TRBD1 is a possible D gene (5 bases). The sample taken for sequencing was blood, either unsorted or a sorted T cell fraction (not recorded which). This clonotype originated in a male donor with ankylosing spondylitis or in good health (not recorded which). CDR3 sequence (DNA): TGTGCCAGCAGTTATACAGGAGAGACCCAGTACTTC. Translated, it gives CASSYTGETQYF.